This is a list of T cell receptor beta chains from one sample in a study of response to subunit inactivated influenza vaccine. TCRdb re-derived calls from the RT-PCR reads in MiXCR, one entry per CDR3 protein. The sample carries around 490,000 distinct CDR3 sequences, around 8% recorded once. Sequences were derived from PBMCs from blood, sampled around 2 years after vaccination. The receptors originated from a man aged 45 to 75 who received an inactivated influenza vaccine. Each CDR3 is given with its conserved first and last residue. A D gene is named only where the DNA matches it firmly. Expanded clones get a size class; other rows say once, few or many, or leave the size out.

clone size: many
D gene: TRBD2
V gene: TRBV20-1
J gene: TRBJ2-2
CDR3 protein: CSARDGGLAGGRNTGELFF
CDR3 DNA: TGCAGTGCTAGAGATGGGGGACTAGCGGGGGGAAGGAACACCGGGGAGCTGTTTTTT

clone size: many
D gene: NA
V gene: TRBV27
J gene: TRBJ2-1
CDR3 protein: CASSFQQGLDNEQFF
CDR3 DNA: TGTGCCAGCAGTTTCCAACAGGGTCTCGACAATGAGCAGTTCTTC

clone size: few
D gene: NA
V gene: TRBV7-2
J gene: TRBJ2-7
CDR3 protein: CASSLGWRLGGEQYF
CDR3 DNA: TGTGCCAGCAGCTTAGGCTGGCGGCTAGGTGGCGAGCAGTACTTC

clone size: few
D gene: NA
V gene: TRBV3-1
J gene: TRBJ2-5
CDR3 protein: CASSQDKLQLETQYF
CDR3 DNA: TGTGCCAGCAGCCAAGATAAGTTGCAGTTGGAGACCCAGTACTTC

clone size: few
D gene: TRBD2
V gene: TRBV20-1
J gene: TRBJ2-5
CDR3 protein: CSAGLAGGTQETQYF
CDR3 DNA: TGCAGTGCGGGACTAGCGGGAGGGACCCAAGAGACCCAGTACTTC

clone size: many
D gene: NA
V gene: TRBV20-1
J gene: TRBJ2-5
CDR3 protein: CSARDTNGETQYF
CDR3 DNA: TGCAGTGCTAGAGATACGAATGGAGAGACCCAGTACTTC

clone size: few
D gene: NA
V gene: TRBV9
J gene: TRBJ2-1
CDR3 protein: CASSVAREQFF
CDR3 DNA: TGTGCCAGCAGCGTAGCAAGGGAGCAGTTCTTC

clone size: many
D gene: NA
V gene: TRBV12-3/TRBV12-4
J gene: TRBJ2-7
CDR3 protein: CASTWGVTYEQYF
CDR3 DNA: TGTGCCAGCACCTGGGGGGTCACCTACGAGCAGTACTTC

clone size: NA
D gene: TRBD1
V gene: TRBV6-1
J gene: TRBJ1-5
CDR3 protein: CASSERGTGYQRPQHF
CDR3 DNA: TGTGCCAGCTCGGAGCGCGGGACAGGGTACCAGCGACCCCAGCATTTT

clone size: many
D gene: NA
V gene: TRBV10-3
J gene: TRBJ2-3
CDR3 protein: CAISTTRQLDTQYF
CDR3 DNA: TGTGCCATCAGTACAACCCGGCAGCTAGATACGCAGTATTTT

clone size: few
D gene: TRBD2
V gene: TRBV9
J gene: TRBJ2-5
CDR3 protein: CASSSGLAGPPEYF
CDR3 DNA: TGTGCCAGCAGCTCGGGACTAGCGGGGCCCCCCGAGTACTTC

clone size: NA
D gene: NA
V gene: TRBV2
J gene: TRBJ1-1
CDR3 protein: CASSVELNTEAFF
CDR3 DNA: TGTGCCAGCAGTGTGGAACTTAACACTGAAGCTTTCTTT

clone size: NA
D gene: TRBD2
V gene: TRBV7-8
J gene: TRBJ2-7
CDR3 protein: CASSFATSGVPYEQYF
CDR3 DNA: TGTGCCAGCAGCTTCGCGACTAGCGGGGTACCCTACGAGCAGTACTTC

clone size: many
D gene: TRBD1
V gene: TRBV7-2
J gene: TRBJ1-2
CDR3 protein: CASSRRDSENYGYTF
CDR3 DNA: TGTGCCAGCAGCCGCCGGGACAGTGAAAACTATGGCTACACCTTC

clone size: few
D gene: NA
V gene: TRBV4-3
J gene: TRBJ1-5
CDR3 protein: CASSQDWARGYQPQHF
CDR3 DNA: TGCGCCAGCAGCCAAGACTGGGCCAGGGGCTACCAGCCCCAGCATTTT

clone size: NA
D gene: NA
V gene: TRBV7-9
J gene: TRBJ2-1
CDR3 protein: CASSPRGVRYNEQFF
CDR3 DNA: TGTGCCAGCAGCCCCCGTGGTGTGAGGTACAATGAGCAGTTCTTC

clone size: many
D gene: TRBD1
V gene: TRBV6-2/TRBV6-3
J gene: TRBJ1-1
CDR3 protein: CASSYRGQGYTEAFF
CDR3 DNA: TGTGCCAGCAGTTACAGAGGACAGGGCTACACTGAAGCTTTCTTT

clone size: few
D gene: NA
V gene: TRBV20-1
J gene: TRBJ2-3
CDR3 protein: CSASTGLRTDTQYF
CDR3 DNA: TGCAGTGCTAGCACGGGACTTCGGACAGATACGCAGTATTTT

clone size: NA
D gene: NA
V gene: TRBV5-5
J gene: TRBJ2-4
CDR3 protein: CASSPVYGKNIQYF
CDR3 DNA: TGTGCCAGCAGCCCGGTCTATGGAAAAAACATTCAGTACTTC

clone size: many
D gene: TRBD1
V gene: TRBV20-1
J gene: TRBJ1-1
CDR3 protein: CSAGRTGRDTEAFF
CDR3 DNA: TGCAGTGCTGGGAGGACAGGGAGAGACACTGAAGCTTTCTTT

clone size: few
D gene: NA
V gene: TRBV20-1
J gene: TRBJ2-7
CDR3 protein: CSAADYLYEQYF
CDR3 DNA: TGCAGTGCGGCTGACTATCTCTACGAGCAGTACTTC

clone size: few
D gene: NA
V gene: TRBV29-1
J gene: TRBJ2-5
CDR3 protein: CSVATSWDPQYQETQYF
CDR3 DNA: TGCAGCGTTGCAACCTCCTGGGACCCCCAGTACCAAGAGACCCAGTACTTC

clone size: NA
D gene: NA
V gene: TRBV12-3/TRBV12-4
J gene: TRBJ1-1
CDR3 protein: CASSLRVMRDHPGAFF
CDR3 DNA: TGTGCCAGCAGTTTAAGGGTGATGCGGGACCACCCTGGGGCTTTCTTT

clone size: NA
D gene: NA
V gene: TRBV20-1
J gene: TRBJ1-6
CDR3 protein: CSARGSPLHF
CDR3 DNA: TGCAGTGCTAGGGGGTCACCCCTCCACTTT

clone size: many
D gene: NA
V gene: TRBV29-1
J gene: TRBJ2-7
CDR3 protein: CSVEDGPNLQGYEQYF
CDR3 DNA: TGCAGCGTTGAAGATGGCCCTAATTTACAGGGATACGAGCAGTACTTC

clone size: few
D gene: TRBD2
V gene: TRBV20-1
J gene: TRBJ2-2
CDR3 protein: CSARDPGGRGTGELFF
CDR3 DNA: TGCAGTGCTAGAGATCCGGGGGGGCGCGGCACCGGGGAGCTGTTTTTT

clone size: many
D gene: TRBD1
V gene: TRBV12-3/TRBV12-4
J gene: TRBJ1-1
CDR3 protein: CASSPADRGSRANTEAFF
CDR3 DNA: TGTGCCAGCAGTCCCGCCGACAGGGGCAGTCGGGCGAACACTGAAGCTTTCTTT

clone size: few
D gene: NA
V gene: TRBV12-3/TRBV12-4
J gene: TRBJ2-7
CDR3 protein: CASSWGASYEQYF
CDR3 DNA: TGTGCCAGCAGCTGGGGGGCCTCCTACGAGCAGTACTTC

clone size: many
D gene: TRBD2
V gene: TRBV20-1
J gene: TRBJ2-1
CDR3 protein: CSANPSTSGSANEQFF
CDR3 DNA: TGCAGTGCTAACCCCTCCACTAGCGGGAGTGCCAATGAGCAGTTCTTC

clone size: few
D gene: TRBD2
V gene: TRBV12-3/TRBV12-4
J gene: TRBJ2-3
CDR3 protein: CASILGGAGGTDTQYF
CDR3 DNA: TGTGCCAGCATATTGGGCGGAGCGGGGGGCACAGATACGCAGTATTTT

clone size: NA
D gene: TRBD2
V gene: TRBV9
J gene: TRBJ2-1
CDR3 protein: CASSVGGLERHEQFF
CDR3 DNA: TGTGCCAGCAGCGTCGGAGGACTAGAGAGACATGAGCAGTTCTTC

clone size: many
D gene: TRBD1
V gene: TRBV5-1
J gene: TRBJ2-7
CDR3 protein: CASSLGGQGGYEQYF
CDR3 DNA: TGCGCCAGCAGCTTGGGAGGACAGGGGGGCTACGAGCAGTACTTC

clone size: few
D gene: NA
V gene: TRBV24-1
J gene: TRBJ1-4
CDR3 protein: CATSDRIGEKLFF
CDR3 DNA: TGTGCCACCAGTGATCGAATAGGTGAAAAACTGTTTTTT

clone size: few
D gene: NA
V gene: TRBV5-1
J gene: TRBJ2-5
CDR3 protein: CASRGSEETQYF
CDR3 DNA: TGCGCCAGCAGGGGATCCGAAGAGACCCAGTACTTC

clone size: NA
D gene: TRBD1
V gene: TRBV28
J gene: TRBJ1-2
CDR3 protein: CASTFGGQGHYGYTF
CDR3 DNA: TGTGCCAGCACTTTCGGAGGACAGGGCCACTATGGCTACACCTTC

clone size: many
D gene: NA
V gene: TRBV11-2
J gene: TRBJ2-7
CDR3 protein: CASSLVRRAYEQYF
CDR3 DNA: TGTGCCAGCAGCTTAGTCCGCAGGGCCTACGAGCAGTACTTC

clone size: NA
D gene: NA
V gene: TRBV9
J gene: TRBJ2-1
CDR3 protein: CASSYYPGLQNEQFF
CDR3 DNA: TGTGCCAGCAGCTATTACCCGGGACTCCAAAATGAGCAGTTCTTC

clone size: NA
D gene: TRBD1
V gene: TRBV7-9
J gene: TRBJ1-1
CDR3 protein: CASSWGTGLRTEAFF
CDR3 DNA: TGTGCCAGCAGCTGGGGGACAGGGTTGAGAACTGAAGCTTTCTTT

clone size: NA
D gene: NA
V gene: TRBV3-1
J gene: TRBJ1-6
CDR3 protein: CASSQRALNSPLHF
CDR3 DNA: TGTGCCAGCAGCCAGCGGGCATTAAACTCACCCCTCCACTTT

clone size: NA
D gene: NA
V gene: TRBV20-1
J gene: TRBJ1-4
CDR3 protein: CSARPSGSEKLFF
CDR3 DNA: TGCAGTGCTAGGCCGTCAGGAAGTGAAAAACTGTTTTTT

clone size: many
D gene: NA
V gene: TRBV29-1
J gene: TRBJ2-1
CDR3 protein: CSVSQGGSYNEQFF
CDR3 DNA: TGCAGCGTATCACAGGGAGGTTCCTACAATGAGCAGTTCTTC

clone size: many
D gene: NA
V gene: TRBV14
J gene: TRBJ2-5
CDR3 protein: CASSRSLLGVETQYF
CDR3 DNA: TGTGCCAGCAGTCGCTCCCTGCTCGGGGTAGAGACCCAGTACTTC

clone size: NA
D gene: NA
V gene: TRBV6-2/TRBV6-3
J gene: TRBJ2-7
CDR3 protein: CASRPGQWSSYEQYF
CDR3 DNA: TGTGCCAGCAGACCCGGACAGTGGAGCTCCTACGAGCAGTACTTC

clone size: NA
D gene: NA
V gene: TRBV6-1
J gene: TRBJ2-3
CDR3 protein: CASSARASTDTQYF
CDR3 DNA: TGTGCCAGCAGTGCAAGAGCTAGCACAGATACGCAGTATTTT

clone size: NA
D gene: NA
V gene: TRBV11-2
J gene: TRBJ2-1
CDR3 protein: CASSSLTSNEQFF
CDR3 DNA: TGTGCCAGCAGCTCCCTTACTAGCAATGAGCAGTTCTTC

clone size: NA
D gene: TRBD1
V gene: TRBV12-3/TRBV12-4
J gene: TRBJ1-5
CDR3 protein: CASKSGQGSNQPQHF
CDR3 DNA: TGTGCCAGCAAATCAGGACAGGGAAGCAATCAGCCCCAGCATTTT

clone size: NA
D gene: NA
V gene: TRBV29-1
J gene: TRBJ2-5
CDR3 protein: CSVEEGMETQYF
CDR3 DNA: TGCAGCGTTGAAGAGGGCATGGAGACCCAGTACTTC

clone size: few
D gene: NA
V gene: TRBV5-1
J gene: TRBJ2-7
CDR3 protein: CASSRTGTELYEQYF
CDR3 DNA: TGCGCCAGCAGCAGAACCGGGACGGAACTCTACGAGCAGTACTTC

clone size: many
D gene: NA
V gene: TRBV7-2
J gene: TRBJ1-4
CDR3 protein: CASSFDSTTNEKLFF
CDR3 DNA: TGTGCCAGCAGCTTCGACAGTACAACTAATGAAAAACTGTTTTTT

clone size: NA
D gene: NA
V gene: TRBV29-1
J gene: TRBJ2-7
CDR3 protein: CSVLGSDYEQYF
CDR3 DNA: TGCAGCGTTTTAGGGAGTGACTACGAGCAGTACTTC

clone size: NA
D gene: NA
V gene: TRBV29-1
J gene: TRBJ2-1
CDR3 protein: CSVDEGQDSYNEQFF
CDR3 DNA: TGCAGCGTTGACGAGGGGCAAGACTCCTACAATGAGCAGTTCTTC

clone size: NA
D gene: NA
V gene: TRBV6-1
J gene: TRBJ1-2
CDR3 protein: CASSPRGGANGYTF
CDR3 DNA: TGTGCCAGCAGTCCTCGGGGGGGCGCTAATGGCTACACCTTC

clone size: many
D gene: NA
V gene: TRBV7-9
J gene: TRBJ1-1
CDR3 protein: CASSSIQANTEAFF
CDR3 DNA: TGTGCCAGCAGCTCGATACAAGCGAACACTGAAGCTTTCTTT

clone size: few
D gene: NA
V gene: TRBV3-1
J gene: TRBJ2-7
CDR3 protein: CASSQEQGGPYEQYF
CDR3 DNA: TGTGCCAGCAGCCAGGAACAGGGTGGCCCCTACGAGCAGTACTTC

clone size: few
D gene: TRBD1
V gene: TRBV6-1
J gene: TRBJ1-2
CDR3 protein: CASRKPGQGFGYTF
CDR3 DNA: TGTGCCAGCAGAAAGCCAGGACAGGGGTTTGGCTACACCTTC